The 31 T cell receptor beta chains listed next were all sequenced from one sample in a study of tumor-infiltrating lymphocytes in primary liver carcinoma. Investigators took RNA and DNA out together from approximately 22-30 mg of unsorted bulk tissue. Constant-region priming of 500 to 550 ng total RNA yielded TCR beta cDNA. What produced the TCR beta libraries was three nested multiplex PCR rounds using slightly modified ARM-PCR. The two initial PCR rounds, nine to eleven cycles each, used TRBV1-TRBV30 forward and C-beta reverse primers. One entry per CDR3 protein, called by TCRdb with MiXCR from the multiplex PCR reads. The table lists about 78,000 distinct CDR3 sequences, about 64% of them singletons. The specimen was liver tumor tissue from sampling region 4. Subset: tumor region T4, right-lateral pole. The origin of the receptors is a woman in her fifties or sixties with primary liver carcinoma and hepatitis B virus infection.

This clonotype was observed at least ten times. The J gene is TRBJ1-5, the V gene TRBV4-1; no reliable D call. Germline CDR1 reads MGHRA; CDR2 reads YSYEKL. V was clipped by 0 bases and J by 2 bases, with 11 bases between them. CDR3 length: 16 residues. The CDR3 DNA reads TGCGCCAGCAGCCAAGAGCAGGAAAGTGGCAATCAGCCCCAGCATTTT. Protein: CASSQEQESGNQPQHF.

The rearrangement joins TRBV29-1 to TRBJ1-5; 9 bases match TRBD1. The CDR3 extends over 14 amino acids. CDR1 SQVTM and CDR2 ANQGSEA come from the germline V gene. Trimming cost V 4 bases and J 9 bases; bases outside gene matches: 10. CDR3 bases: TGCAGCGTTGCGGGACAGGGCATGGGTCTGCCCCAGCATTTT. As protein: CSVAGQGMGLPQHF.

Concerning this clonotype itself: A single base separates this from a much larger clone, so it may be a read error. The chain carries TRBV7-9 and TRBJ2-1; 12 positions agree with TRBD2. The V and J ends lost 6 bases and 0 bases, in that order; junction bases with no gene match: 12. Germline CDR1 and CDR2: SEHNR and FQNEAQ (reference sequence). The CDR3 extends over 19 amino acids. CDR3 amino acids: CASSRPVLAGGPSYNEQFF. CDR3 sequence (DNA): TGTGCCAGCAGTCGACCCGTACTAGCGGGAGGACCCTCCTACAATGAGCAGTTCTTC.

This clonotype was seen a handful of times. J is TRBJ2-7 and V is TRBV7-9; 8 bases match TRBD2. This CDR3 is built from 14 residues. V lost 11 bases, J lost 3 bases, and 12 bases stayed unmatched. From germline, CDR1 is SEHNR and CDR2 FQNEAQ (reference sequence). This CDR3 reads CAGGFAGGSYEQYF. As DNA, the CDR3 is TGTGCCGGAGGGTTTGCGGGAGGAAGCTACGAGCAGTACTTC.

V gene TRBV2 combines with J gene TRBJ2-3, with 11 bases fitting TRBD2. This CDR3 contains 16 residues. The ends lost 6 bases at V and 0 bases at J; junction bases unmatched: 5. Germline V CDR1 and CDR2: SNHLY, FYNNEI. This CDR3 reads CASSLTSGTSTDTQYF. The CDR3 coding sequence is TGTGCCAGCAGCCTGACTAGCGGGACGAGCACAGATACGCAGTATTTT. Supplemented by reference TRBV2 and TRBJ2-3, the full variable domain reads EPEVTQTPSHQVTQMGQEVILRCVPISNHLYFYWYRQILGQKVEFLVSFYNNEISEKSEIFDDQFSVERPDGSNFTLKIRSTKLEDSAMYFCASSLTSGTSTDTQYFGPGTRLTVL.

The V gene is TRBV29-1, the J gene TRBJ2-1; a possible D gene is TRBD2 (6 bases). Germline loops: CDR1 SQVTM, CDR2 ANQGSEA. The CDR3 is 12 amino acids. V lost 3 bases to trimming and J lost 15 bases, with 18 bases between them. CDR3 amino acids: CSVDAPSDERFF. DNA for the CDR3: TGCAGCGTTGACGCTCCTAGCGATGAACGGTTCTTC.

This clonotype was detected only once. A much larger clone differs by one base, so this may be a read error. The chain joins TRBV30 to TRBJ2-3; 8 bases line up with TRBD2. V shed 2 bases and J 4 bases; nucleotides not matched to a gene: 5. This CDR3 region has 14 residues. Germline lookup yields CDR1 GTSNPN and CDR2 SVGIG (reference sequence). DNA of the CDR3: TGTGCCTGGAGTATCGGACTAGCATCAGATACGCAGTATTTT. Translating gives CAWSIGLASDTQYF.

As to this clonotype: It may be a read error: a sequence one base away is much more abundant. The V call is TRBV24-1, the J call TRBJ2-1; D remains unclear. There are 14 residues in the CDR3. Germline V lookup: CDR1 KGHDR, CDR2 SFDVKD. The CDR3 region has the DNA TGTGCCACCAGTGATTCCCCCTCCTACAATAAGCAGTTCTTC. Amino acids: CATSDSPSYNKQFF.

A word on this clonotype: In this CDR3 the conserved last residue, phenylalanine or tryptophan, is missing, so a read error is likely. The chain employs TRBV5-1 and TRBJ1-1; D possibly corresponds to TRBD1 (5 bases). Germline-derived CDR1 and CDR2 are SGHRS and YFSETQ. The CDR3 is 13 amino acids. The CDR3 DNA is TGCACCAGCAGCTTCTCCAGCGGGGGTGAAGCTTTCTTA. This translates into CTSSFSSGGEAFL.

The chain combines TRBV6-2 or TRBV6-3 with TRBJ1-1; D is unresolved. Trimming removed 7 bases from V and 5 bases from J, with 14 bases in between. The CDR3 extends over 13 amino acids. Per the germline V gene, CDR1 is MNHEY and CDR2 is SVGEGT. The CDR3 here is CASTWQAGTEAFF. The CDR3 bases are TGTGCCAGCACTTGGCAGGCAGGAACTGAAGCTTTCTTT.

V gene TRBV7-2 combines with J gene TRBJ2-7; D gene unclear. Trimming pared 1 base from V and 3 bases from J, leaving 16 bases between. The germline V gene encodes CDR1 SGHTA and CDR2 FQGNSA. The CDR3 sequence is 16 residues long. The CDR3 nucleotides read TGTGCCAGCAGCTTAGGGTCGGCCCCTCGGCGCTACGAGCAGTACTTC. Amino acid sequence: CASSLGSAPRRYEQYF.

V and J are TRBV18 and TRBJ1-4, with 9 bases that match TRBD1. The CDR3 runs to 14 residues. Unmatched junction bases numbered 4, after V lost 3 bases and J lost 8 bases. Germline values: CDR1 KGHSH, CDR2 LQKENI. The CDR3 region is CASSPGQGNEKLFF. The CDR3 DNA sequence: TGTGCCAGCTCACCGGGACAGGGTAACGAAAAACTGTTTTTT.

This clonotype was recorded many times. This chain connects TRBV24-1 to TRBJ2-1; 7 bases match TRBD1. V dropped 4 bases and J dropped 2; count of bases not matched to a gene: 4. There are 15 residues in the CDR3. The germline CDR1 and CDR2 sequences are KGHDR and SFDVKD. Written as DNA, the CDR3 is TGTGCCACCAGTGAAGGGACAGCGCCCTACAATGAGCAGTTCTTC. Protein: CATSEGTAPYNEQFF.

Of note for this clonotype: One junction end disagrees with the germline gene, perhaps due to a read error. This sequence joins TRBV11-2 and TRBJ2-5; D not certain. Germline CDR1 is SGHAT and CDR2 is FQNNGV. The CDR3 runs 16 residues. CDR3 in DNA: TGCGCCAGCAGCCCAGAGCTGGGATATCGCCAAGAGACCCAGTACTTC. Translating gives CASSPELGYRQETQYF.

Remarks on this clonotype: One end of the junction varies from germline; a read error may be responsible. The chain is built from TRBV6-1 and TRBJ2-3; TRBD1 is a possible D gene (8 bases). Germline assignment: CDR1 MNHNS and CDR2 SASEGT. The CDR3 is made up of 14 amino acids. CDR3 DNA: TGTGCCAGCAAACAGGGGGGGGACACAGATACACAGTATTTT. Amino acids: CASKQGGDTDTQYF.

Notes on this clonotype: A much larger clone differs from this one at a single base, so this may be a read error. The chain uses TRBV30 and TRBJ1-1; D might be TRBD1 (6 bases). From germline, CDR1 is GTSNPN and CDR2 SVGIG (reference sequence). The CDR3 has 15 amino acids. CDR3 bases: TGTGCCTGGAGTTCACCCACAGGGTTGAAGACTGAAGCTTTCTTT. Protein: CAWSSPTGLKTEAFF. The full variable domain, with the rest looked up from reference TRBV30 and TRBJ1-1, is SQTIHQWPATLVQPVGSPLSLECTVEGTSNPNLYWYRQAAGRGLQLLFYSVGIGQISSEVPQNLSASRPQDRQFILSSKKLLLSDSGFYLCAWSSPTGLKTEAFFGQGTRLTVV.

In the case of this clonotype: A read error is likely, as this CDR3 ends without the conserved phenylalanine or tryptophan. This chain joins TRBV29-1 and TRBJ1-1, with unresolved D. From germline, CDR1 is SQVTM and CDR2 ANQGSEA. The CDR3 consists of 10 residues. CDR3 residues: CGVATGEAFL. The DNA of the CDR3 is TGCGGCGTCGCGACTGGGGAGGCTTTCCTT.

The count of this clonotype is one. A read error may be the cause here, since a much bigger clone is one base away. CDR3 residues: CAWSCQAGQPQHF. The CDR3 coding sequence is TGTGCCTGGAGTTGTCAGGCGGGTCAGCCCCAGCATTTT. V and J are TRBV30 and TRBJ1-5, with unresolved D. CDR3 length: 13 amino acids. Germline values: CDR1 GTSNPN, CDR2 SVGIG (reference sequence). Trimming stripped 2 bases from V and 6 bases from J, with 11 bases between.

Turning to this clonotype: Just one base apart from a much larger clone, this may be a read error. The CDR3 region has the DNA TGTGCCAGCCGGGGTAGCGGGGTCTCCTACGAGCGGTACTTC. Protein product: CASRGSGVSYERYF. V and J are TRBV28 and TRBJ2-7; the match to TRBD2 covers 8 bases. CDR3 length: 14 amino acids. The germline V gene encodes CDR1 MDHEN and CDR2 SYDVKM.

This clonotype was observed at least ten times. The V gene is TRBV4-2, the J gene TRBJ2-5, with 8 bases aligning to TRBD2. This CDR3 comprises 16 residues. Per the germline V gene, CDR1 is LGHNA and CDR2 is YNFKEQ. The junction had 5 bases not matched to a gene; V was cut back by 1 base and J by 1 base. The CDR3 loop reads CASSQAWREVQETQYF. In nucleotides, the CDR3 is TGTGCCAGCAGCCAAGCCTGGCGGGAGGTCCAAGAGACCCAGTACTTC.

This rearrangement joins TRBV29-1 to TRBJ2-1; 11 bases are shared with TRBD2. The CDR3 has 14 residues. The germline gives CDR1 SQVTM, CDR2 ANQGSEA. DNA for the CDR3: TGCAGTGTCGAGACTAGCGGGATAAACAATGAGCAGTTCTTC. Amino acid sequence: CSVETSGINNEQFF.

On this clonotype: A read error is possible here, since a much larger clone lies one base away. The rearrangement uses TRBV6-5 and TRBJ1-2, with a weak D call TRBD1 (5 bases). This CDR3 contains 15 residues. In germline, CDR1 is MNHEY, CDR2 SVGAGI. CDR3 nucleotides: TGTACCAGCAGTAAGTCCCAAGCAGGGATTTATGGCTACACCTTC. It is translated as CTSSKSQAGIYGYTF.

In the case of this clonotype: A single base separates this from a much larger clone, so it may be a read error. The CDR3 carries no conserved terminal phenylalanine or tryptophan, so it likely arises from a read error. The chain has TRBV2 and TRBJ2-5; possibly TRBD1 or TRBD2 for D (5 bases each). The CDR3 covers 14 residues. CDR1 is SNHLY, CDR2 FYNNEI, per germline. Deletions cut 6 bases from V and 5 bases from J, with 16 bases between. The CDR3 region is CASRPGTYIETQYY. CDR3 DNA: TGTGCCAGCAGGCCCGGGACGTATATCGAGACCCAGTACTAC.

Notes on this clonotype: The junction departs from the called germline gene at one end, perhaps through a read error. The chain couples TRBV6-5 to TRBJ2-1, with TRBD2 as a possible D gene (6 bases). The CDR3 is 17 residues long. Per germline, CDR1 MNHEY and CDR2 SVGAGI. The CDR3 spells CASNYQGGAGGYSEQFF. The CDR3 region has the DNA TGTGCCAGCAACTACCAAGGCGGGGCAGGAGGCTACAGTGAGCAGTTCTTC.

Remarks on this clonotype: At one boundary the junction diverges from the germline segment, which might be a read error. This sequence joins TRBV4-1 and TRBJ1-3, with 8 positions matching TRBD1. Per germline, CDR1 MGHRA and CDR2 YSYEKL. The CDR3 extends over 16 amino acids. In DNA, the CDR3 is TGCGCCAGCAACCAAGGGGACAGGAATACTGGAAACACCATATATTTT. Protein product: CASNQGDRNTGNTIYF.

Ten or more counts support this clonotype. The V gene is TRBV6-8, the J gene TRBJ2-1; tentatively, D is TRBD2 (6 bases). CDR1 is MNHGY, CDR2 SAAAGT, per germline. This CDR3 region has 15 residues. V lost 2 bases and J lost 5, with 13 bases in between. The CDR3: CASSYLRGTNNEQFF. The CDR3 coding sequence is TGTGCCAGCAGTTACCTTCGCGGGACGAACAATGAGCAGTTCTTC.

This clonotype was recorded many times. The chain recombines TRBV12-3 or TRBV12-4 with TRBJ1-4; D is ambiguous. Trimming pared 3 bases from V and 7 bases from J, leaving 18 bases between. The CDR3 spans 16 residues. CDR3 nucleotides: TGTGCCAGCAGTTTGGTACCACTACGGGCTACTGAAAAACTGTTTTTT. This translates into CASSLVPLRATEKLFF.

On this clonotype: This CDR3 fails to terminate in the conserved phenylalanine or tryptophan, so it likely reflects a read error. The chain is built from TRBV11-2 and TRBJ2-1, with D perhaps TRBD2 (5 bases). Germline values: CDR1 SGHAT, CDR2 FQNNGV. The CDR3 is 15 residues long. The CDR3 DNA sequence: TGTGCCAGCAACTTAGAGAGTGGGAGTGTGAGTGAGCAGTTCTGC. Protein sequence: CASNLESGSVSEQFC.

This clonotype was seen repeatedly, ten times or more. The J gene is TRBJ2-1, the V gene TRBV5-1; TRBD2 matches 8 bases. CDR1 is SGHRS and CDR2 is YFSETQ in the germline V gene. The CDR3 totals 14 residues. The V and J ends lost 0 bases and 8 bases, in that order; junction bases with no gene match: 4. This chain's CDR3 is CASSLGSGRDEQFF. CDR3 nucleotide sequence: TGCGCCAGCAGCTTGGGCTCCGGGAGGGATGAGCAGTTCTTC.

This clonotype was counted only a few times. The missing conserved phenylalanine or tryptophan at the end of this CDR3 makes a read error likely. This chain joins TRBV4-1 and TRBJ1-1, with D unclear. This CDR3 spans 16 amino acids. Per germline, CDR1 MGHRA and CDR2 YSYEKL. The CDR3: CANSQYRRPLNTEAFL. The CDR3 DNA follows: TGCGCCAACAGCCAATATCGCAGGCCCCTGAACACTGAAGCTTTCCTT.

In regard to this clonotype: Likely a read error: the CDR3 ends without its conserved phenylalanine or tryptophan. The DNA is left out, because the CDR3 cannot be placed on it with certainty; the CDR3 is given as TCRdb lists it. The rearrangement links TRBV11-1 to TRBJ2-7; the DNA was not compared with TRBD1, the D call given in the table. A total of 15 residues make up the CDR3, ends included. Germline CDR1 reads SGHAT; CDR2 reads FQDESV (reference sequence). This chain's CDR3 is CTSSWGGTRTYERYL.